These T cell receptor beta chains were read from a single sample in a study of T cell responses to AZD1222 COVID-19 vaccine. Only in-frame clones appear in the TCRdb table, and some are missing; sequencing was by immunoSEQ multiplex PCR. The table lists around 130,000 clones, approximately 93% of them singletons. This material consisted of peripheral blood, taken on day 0 of AZD1222 vaccination. These receptors originate from an adult in good health. Both conserved end residues are part of each CDR3. The D gene is left open where the match is weak. The size field is filled for only some rows; it gives once, few, many or a size class.

TRBJ1-2 . . TRBV11-1 TGTGCCAGCAGCTTAGCCAGGGGACATGGCTACACCTTC CASSLARGHGYTF
TRBJ2-3 few . TRBV13 TGTGCCAGCAGCTTAAGGTCCGGGGATACGCAGTATTTT CASSLRSGDTQYF
TRBJ1-4 . TRBD1 TRBV6-6 TGTGCCAGCAGTGGGGACAGGGGGCGGGAAAAACTGTTTTTT CASSGDRGREKLFF
TRBJ1-1 . TRBD1 TRBV12-3/TRBV12-4 TGTGCCAGCAGTTTGGGCTTACAGGGGTCTCGCGACTTT CASSLGLQGSRDF
TRBJ1-6 . . TRBV4-1 TGCGCCAGCAGCCACCGGGAGGGTCTCTATAATTCACCCCTCCACTTT CASSHREGLYNSPLHF
TRBJ1-1 once . TRBV5-1 TGCGCCAGCAGCTTATACACGGAAAGGAACACTGAAGCTTTCTTT CASSLYTERNTEAFF
TRBJ1-6 . . TRBV19 TGTGCCAGTGGGGACCAGGGGTATAGTTCACCCCTCCACTTT CASGDQGYSSPLHF
TRBJ1-5 . . TRBV6-5 TGTGCCAGCAGTTCCCCGGGACGGGATCAGCCCCAGCATTTT CASSSPGRDQPQHF
TRBJ2-5 once . TRBV7-8 TGTGCCAGCAGCTTCCGGTGGCGGGAGACCCAGTACTTC CASSFRWRETQYF
TRBJ2-3 . . TRBV30 TGTGCCTGGAGTGGGCAGCTGGGCGGTGCGCAGTATTTT CAWSGQLGGAQYF
TRBJ2-1 . . TRBV5-1 TGCGCCAGCAGCAGGGACAAGGGGGGTAATGAGCAGTTCTTC CASSRDKGGNEQFF
TRBJ2-1 . . TRBV21-1 TGTGCCAGCAGCAAGGGGTCGGAGATCGGCAGGGGGGTCTACAATGAGCAGTTCTTC CASSKGSEIGRGVYNEQFF
TRBJ1-2 . . TRBV7-8 TGTGCCAGCAGCTCCCTACTCGGGGTGGGATCTTCCGGCTACACCTTC CASSSLLGVGSSGYTF
TRBJ1-2 . . TRBV30 TGTGCCTGGAGTCGCGACAGACCTAGAGGCTACACCTTC CAWSRDRPRGYTF
TRBJ1-6 . TRBD1 TRBV19 TGTGCCAGTAGTCAACTGACAGGGAGAAATTCACCCCTCCACTTT CASSQLTGRNSPLHF
TRBJ2-1 . TRBD2 TRBV9 TGTGCCAGCAGCGTAGTTCCCGCTAGCGGGGGGAACAATGAGCAGTTCTTC CASSVVPASGGNNEQFF
TRBJ1-2 once . TRBV19 TGTGCCACCTCGGGTCAGTTAGCTAACTATGGCTACACCTTC CATSGQLANYGYTF
TRBJ1-2 . . TRBV29-1 TGCAGCGTTGAAGATCGGGTCTATGGCTACACCTTC CSVEDRVYGYTF
TRBJ2-1 . . TRBV24-1 TGTGCCACCAGTGATACCCCTGGGTATGAGCAGTTCTTC CATSDTPGYEQFF
TRBJ1-3 once . TRBV27 TGTGCCAGCAGTTCCAGGTTGATGGGGGGAAACACCATATATTTT CASSSRLMGGNTIYF
TRBJ1-2 . TRBD1 TRBV7-9 TGTGCCAGCAGCTTGCGGACAGGTCCTTTGTATGGCTACACCTTC CASSLRTGPLYGYTF
TRBJ1-4 few . TRBV3-1/TRBV3-2 TGTGCCAGCAGCCAAGCGGGGCGGGGGCCCGAGAAAAAACTGTTTTTT CASSQAGRGPEKKLFF
TRBJ1-3 once . TRBV6-5 TGTGCCAGCACGATGACAGAAAGCTCTGGAAACACCATATATTTT CASTMTESSGNTIYF
TRBJ1-2 . TRBD1 TRBV9 TGTGCCAGCAGCGTATATGGGCAGGGGGGCTATGGCTACACCTTC CASSVYGQGGYGYTF
TRBJ1-2 once . TRBV10-3 TGTGCCATCAGTCCAGGGACGCGGGGCTACACCTTC CAISPGTRGYTF
TRBJ2-7 . . TRBV11-2 TGTGCCAGCAGCTTCAGAGGTACAGGGATGGTCAACGAGCAGTACTTC CASSFRGTGMVNEQYF
TRBJ1-4 . . TRBV2 TGTGCCAGCAGTGAAGCGCTCAGGGCCGTTAATGAAAAACTGTTTTTT CASSEALRAVNEKLFF
TRBJ2-1 once . TRBV10-1 TGCGCCAGCAGTGATGAGTTAGCGTCCTACAATGAGCAGTTCTTC CASSDELASYNEQFF
TRBJ1-3 . . TRBV9 TGTGCCAGCAGCACCGCCTATGGGCTAGGAAACACCATATATTTT CASSTAYGLGNTIYF
TRBJ1-2 . . TRBV2 TGTGCCAGCAGTGAGGCGGGCCGCTACACCTTC CASSEAGRYTF
TRBJ1-1 once . TRBV5-5 TGTGCCAGCAGCTATTCTCCCTACACTATCCCTGAAGCTTTCTTT CASSYSPYTIPEAFF
TRBJ2-1 . TRBD2 TRBV6-4 TGTGCCAGCAGTGGGACTAGCGGGGGGCCCAATGAGCAGTTCTTC CASSGTSGGPNEQFF
TRBJ2-1 . TRBD2 TRBV5-1 TGCGCCAGCAGAGACGGGGGGAACAATGAGCAGTTCTTC CASRDGGNNEQFF
TRBJ2-1 . . TRBV4-1 TGCGCCAGCAGCCCGGGCCCGAAGGGCAATGAGCAGTTCTTC CASSPGPKGNEQFF
TRBJ1-2 . . TRBV7-9 TGTGCCAGCAGCCGATCCAGTTTAGACTCGGGCGGCTACACCTTC CASSRSSLDSGGYTF
TRBJ2-6 once . TRBV7-9 TGTGCCAGCAGCTTAGCCGAAGGCTCGACGTATTCTGGGGCCAACGTCCTGACTTTC CASSLAEGSTYSGANVLTF
TRBJ1-2 . . TRBV6-6 TGTGCCAGCAGTTGGAGGGAAGGCTACACCTTC CASSWREGYTF
TRBJ2-2 . . TRBV28 TGTGCCAGCAGTTCCCCAACATGGACCGGGGAGCTGTTTTTT CASSSPTWTGELFF
TRBJ1-5 . TRBD1 TRBV6-6 TGTGCCAGCAACATGGGACAGGGGTCCGCTCAGCCCCAGCATTTT CASNMGQGSAQPQHF
TRBJ1-5 . . TRBV6-2/TRBV6-3 TGTGCCAGCAGTTACGAGGGGTCTCAGCCCCAGCATTTT CASSYEGSQPQHF
TRBJ1-5 . TRBD1 TRBV19 TGTGCCAGCAGGGGACAGTGGGCCGGAAGCAATCAGCCCCAGCATTTT CASRGQWAGSNQPQHF
TRBJ1-1 . . TRBV12-5 TGTGCTAGTGGACCGGTAGAGGGGCGGCGGGACACTGAAGCTTTCTTT CASGPVEGRRDTEAFF
TRBJ1-5 . TRBD1 TRBV27 TGTGCCAGCAGTTCCGGGACAGTCTTCAATCAGCCCCAGCATTTT CASSSGTVFNQPQHF
TRBJ1-5 once TRBD1 TRBV2 TGTGCCAGCAGTGGACAGGGGGCGCTTAGCAATCAGCCCCAGCATTTT CASSGQGALSNQPQHF
TRBJ1-5 . . TRBV19 TGTGCCAGTAGTACCTGGACAGCGACTCTCTTCAATCAGCCCCAGCATTTT CASSTWTATLFNQPQHF
TRBJ1-1 . TRBD1 TRBV3-1/TRBV3-2 TGTGCCAGCAGCCCGACAGGGGGAAAGGACACTGAAGCTTTCTTT CASSPTGGKDTEAFF
TRBJ2-3 . . TRBV19 TGTGCCAGTAGTATACAGCGTGGAGATACGCAGTATTTT CASSIQRGDTQYF
TRBJ2-3 . . TRBV7-9 TGTGCCAGCAGCTTAGGAAGGCAGGTCTCGTTCACAGATACGCAGTATTTT CASSLGRQVSFTDTQYF
TRBJ1-5 . . TRBV2 TGTGCCAGCAGTGACGGTAATCAGCCCCAGCATTTT CASSDGNQPQHF
TRBJ1-6 . . TRBV7-2 TGTGCCAGCAGCTTAGCCGGCGCCCGGAACCTCCACTTT CASSLAGARNLHF
TRBJ2-2 . TRBD2 TRBV6-5 TGTGCCAGCAGTTACTCGACGGGAGGTACCGGGGAGCTGTTTTTT CASSYSTGGTGELFF
TRBJ1-4 . . TRBV27 TGTGCCAGCAGTTTATCTACGGTCGGGGTGGAAAAACTGTTTTTT CASSLSTVGVEKLFF
TRBJ2-2 . TRBD2 TRBV5-1 TGCGCCAGCAGCATTAGCGGGGGGGACACCGGGGAGCTGTTTTTT CASSISGGDTGELFF
TRBJ1-6 . TRBD1 TRBV3-1/TRBV3-2 TGTGCCAGCAGCCAAGATCTACGGACAGGCGATTCACCCCTCCACTTT CASSQDLRTGDSPLHF